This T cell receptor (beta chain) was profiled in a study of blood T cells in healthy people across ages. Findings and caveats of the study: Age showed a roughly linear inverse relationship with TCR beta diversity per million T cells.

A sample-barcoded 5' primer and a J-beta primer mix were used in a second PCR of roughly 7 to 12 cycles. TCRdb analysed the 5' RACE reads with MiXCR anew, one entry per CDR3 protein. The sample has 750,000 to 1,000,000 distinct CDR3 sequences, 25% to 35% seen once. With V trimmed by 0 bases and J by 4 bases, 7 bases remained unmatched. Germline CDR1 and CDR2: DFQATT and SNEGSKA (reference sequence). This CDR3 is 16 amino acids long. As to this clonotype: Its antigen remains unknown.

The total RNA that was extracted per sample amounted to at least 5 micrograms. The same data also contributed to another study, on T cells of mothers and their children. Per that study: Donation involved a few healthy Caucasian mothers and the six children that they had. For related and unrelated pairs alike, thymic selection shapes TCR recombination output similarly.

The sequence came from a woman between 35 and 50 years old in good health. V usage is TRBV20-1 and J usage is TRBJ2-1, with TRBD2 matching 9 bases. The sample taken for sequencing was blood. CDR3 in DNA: TGCAGTGCTAGAGATAGGAGACTAGCGGCTTACAATGAGCAGTTCTTC. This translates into CSARDRRLAAYNEQFF.